The 22 T cell receptor beta chains below all came from one sample that was sequenced in a study of blood T cell repertoires in COVID-19. Clones were read by immunoSEQ multiplex PCR, and TCRdb kept only the in-frame ones, dropping some. This sample yields about 110,000 clones, of which around 66% are seen a single time; about 6.5% belongs to the top ten. The sample was peripheral blood. All receptors derive from a man older than 75 with acute or convalescent COVID-19.

The J gene is TRBJ2-7, the V gene TRBV27, with TRBD2 matching 10 bases. CDR1 and CDR2 from the germline V gene are MNHEY and SMNVEV (reference sequence). CDR3 size: 14 residues. V lost 4 bases and J lost 8; bases outside the gene matches: 8. The CDR3 protein is CASSSRGLAAKQYF. Here the CDR3 DNA reads TGTGCCAGCAGTTCAAGAGGACTAGCGGCTAAGCAGTACTTC.

V gene TRBV28 combines with J gene TRBJ1-2; TRBD1 might be the D (5 bases). The ends were cut back, 3 bases at V and 7 bases at J, with 12 bases in the middle. Germline assignment: CDR1 MDHEN and CDR2 SYDVKM. The CDR3 contains 13 residues. The CDR3: CASSFGGLSGYTF. The CDR3 DNA follows: TGTGCCAGCAGTTTCGGGGGACTAAGTGGCTACACCTTC.

This clone has a handful of counts. V gene TRBV5-4 combines with J gene TRBJ2-6; 12 positions match TRBD2. The J segment lost 0 bases and the V segment lost 10 bases, leaving 5 bases of the junction unmatched. This CDR3 is 16 amino acids long. Germline V lookup: CDR1 SGHNT, CDR2 YYREEE (reference sequence). The CDR3 nucleotides are TGTGCCGGCGGACTAGCGGGGTCCTCTGGGGCCAACGTCCTGACTTTC. Protein product: CAGGLAGSSGANVLTF.

V gene TRBV6-2 or TRBV6-3 combines with J gene TRBJ2-7, with a possible D match to TRBD1 (6 bases). V lost 6 bases and J lost 2, with 20 bases in between. Germline V gene sequence: CDR1 MNHEY, CDR2 SVGEGT. This CDR3 comprises 16 residues. The CDR3 loop is CASSLSFGTMPYEQYF. For the CDR3, the DNA is TGTGCCAGCAGCCTCTCGTTCGGGACAATGCCCTACGAGCAGTACTTC.

In DNA, the CDR3 is TGTGCCAGCTCGGCTGTAGCCAATGAGCAGTTCTTC. Amino acids: CASSAVANEQFF. The V gene is TRBV18, the J gene TRBJ2-1; no definite D call. This CDR3 has 12 amino acids. V was cut by 6 bases and J by 6 bases, with 9 bases left in between. The germline CDR1 and CDR2 sequences are KGHSH and LQKENI.

The sample holds a few counts of this clone. The chain carries TRBV6-5 and TRBJ1-1, with D possibly being TRBD1 (5 bases). V dropped 5 bases and J dropped 4 bases, with 14 bases sitting between them. This CDR3 is built from 14 residues. CDR1 is MNHEY and CDR2 is SVGAGI in the germline V gene. The CDR3 region has the DNA TGTGCCAGCAGTCCCCTCGTCAGGGCCACTGAAGCTTTCTTT. Its protein product is CASSPLVRATEAFF.

This clone was picked up one time. V and J are TRBV19 and TRBJ2-3, with 7 bases identical to TRBD2. Germline V gene sequence: CDR1 LNHDA, CDR2 SQIVND (reference sequence). This CDR3 is built from 19 residues. The junction had 14 bases not matched to a gene; V was cut back by 2 bases and J by 0 bases. For the CDR3, the DNA is TGTGCCAGTAGTATATGGGCCCGGGGACTAATGTCTAGCACAGATACGCAGTATTTT. This encodes CASSIWARGLMSSTDTQYF.

V usage is TRBV28 and J usage is TRBJ1-2; D ambiguous. The ends were cut back, 5 bases at V and 7 bases at J, with 17 bases in the middle. Per germline, CDR1 MDHEN and CDR2 SYDVKM. The CDR3 is 14 residues long. The CDR3 region is CASSGLELGGGYTF. CDR3 in DNA: TGTGCCAGCAGTGGCCTGGAGCTAGGAGGTGGCTACACCTTC.

CDR3 loop: CATSNLAEGTDTQYF. The CDR3 nucleotides read TGTGCCACCAGCAACCTAGCGGAGGGCACAGATACGCAGTATTTT. V is TRBV15 and J is TRBJ2-3, with TRBD2 matching 7 bases. Trimming took 4 bases from V and 1 from J; bases not matched to a gene: 5. Germline CDR1 and CDR2: LNHNV and YYDKDF (reference sequence). The CDR3 is 15 residues long.

The chain combines TRBV7-8 with TRBJ2-1, with 11 bases fitting TRBD2. The germline V gene has CDR1 SGHVS and CDR2 FQNEAQ. This CDR3 is built from 14 residues. V shed 4 bases, J shed 6 bases, and the junction held 2 bases outside the gene matches. CDR3 region: CASSSLAGGNEQFF. The DNA for the CDR3 is TGTGCCAGCAGCTCCCTAGCGGGAGGCAATGAGCAGTTCTTC.

The chain recombines TRBV5-1 with TRBJ2-7; 9 bases align to TRBD2. The CDR3 runs 15 residues. Germline CDR1 SGHRS, CDR2 YFSETQ. V was pared by 1 base and J by 7 bases, with 9 bases of the junction left unmatched. CDR3 sequence: CASSLTASGTGEQYF. DNA for the CDR3: TGCGCCAGCAGCTTGACGGCTAGCGGGACGGGTGAGCAGTACTTC.

The rearrangement joins TRBV9 to TRBJ2-7, with a tentative D call TRBD1 (5 bases). This CDR3 region has 12 residues. V was trimmed by 0 bases and J by 6 bases, leaving 7 bases between them. Germline loops: CDR1 SGDLS, CDR2 YYNGEE. CDR3 DNA sequence: TGTGCCAGCAGCGTAGAGCAGGGCGAGCAGTACTTC. Its translation is CASSVEQGEQYF.

The V call is TRBV7-9, the J call TRBJ1-3; D uncertain. The V gene lost 2 bases and the J gene lost 4 bases, with 12 bases spanning the gap. The CDR3 sequence is 15 residues long. CDR1 and CDR2 from the germline V gene are SEHNR and FQNEAQ (reference sequence). The CDR3 nucleotides are TGTGCCAGCAGCTTACACGGATCGGGGGGAAACACCATATATTTT. The encoded protein is CASSLHGSGGNTIYF.

This clone has more than one count but fewer than ten. The chain carries TRBV7-8 and TRBJ2-7; 7 bases are a match to TRBD1. V lost 5 bases and J lost 10; bases outside the gene matches: 11. The CDR3 totals 13 residues. Germline-derived CDR1 and CDR2 are SGHVS and FQNEAQ. The CDR3: CASSPGGNGGQYF. The CDR3 bases are TGTGCCAGCAGCCCAGGGGGTAACGGAGGTCAGTACTTC.

For this clone: Germline and junction disagree at one end, which may indicate a read error. For the CDR3, the DNA is TGTGCCAGCAGGCGGACAGCATTATCCTACGAGCAGTGCTTC. Its translation: CASRRTALSYEQCF. The chain combines TRBV6-5 with TRBJ2-7; a possible D gene is TRBD1 (6 bases). The CDR3 covers 14 residues. Germline V gives CDR1 MNHEY, CDR2 SVGAGI.

The V call is TRBV7-3, the J call TRBJ2-7; TRBD2 might be the D (6 bases). With 2 bases removed from V and 0 bases from J, the gap between germline ends came to 8 bases. Germline-derived CDR1 and CDR2 are SGHTA and FQGTGA. CDR3 size: 14 residues. For the CDR3, the DNA is TGTGCCAGCAGCTTAGGAGGGGACTCCTACGAGCAGTACTTC. Translation gives CASSLGGDSYEQYF.

The V call is TRBV5-4, the J call TRBJ2-2, with D unresolved. Trimming pared 0 bases from V and 5 bases from J, leaving 8 bases between. CDR3 length: 14 amino acids. Germline V gene lookup returns CDR1 SGHNT and CDR2 YYREEE (reference sequence). The CDR3 nucleotides are TGTGCCAGCAGCTTGGAGACTGAAACCGGGGAGCTGTTTTTT. Its translation is CASSLETETGELFF.

CDR3 loop: CASSPRASGRRKTQYF. CDR3 sequence (DNA): TGTGCCAGCAGCCCCCGGGCTAGCGGGAGGAGAAAGACCCAGTACTTC. The chain combines TRBV5-4 with TRBJ2-5, with 11 bases identical to TRBD2. The CDR3 runs to 16 residues. V dropped 4 bases and J dropped 6; count of bases not matched to a gene: 11. Per the germline V gene, CDR1 is SGHNT and CDR2 is YYREEE (reference sequence).

The chain recombines TRBV4-3 with TRBJ2-1; 8 bases align to TRBD2. The CDR3 loop spans 15 amino acids. The junction had 5 bases not matched to a gene; V was cut back by 1 base and J by 6 bases. From germline, CDR1 is LGHNA and CDR2 YSLEER. The CDR3 reads CASSQGFTSGNEQFF. The CDR3 DNA reads TGCGCCAGCAGCCAAGGTTTTACTAGCGGCAATGAGCAGTTCTTC.

CDR3 DNA sequence: TGTGCCAGCACTCAAAGAGGAGTCAGTTCCTACGAGCAGTACTTC. It encodes CASTQRGVSSYEQYF. The chain joins TRBV6-5 to TRBJ2-7; D unresolved. Germline CDR1 MNHEY, CDR2 SVGAGI. The CDR3 has 15 amino acids. Trimming left V 7 bases short and J 1 base short, with 17 bases between.

The chain couples TRBV6-1 to TRBJ1-5, with D hard to call. From germline, CDR1 is MNHNS and CDR2 SASEGT. Deletions cut 3 bases from V and 4 bases from J, with 7 bases between. The CDR3 contains 13 residues. CDR3 sequence reads: CASSEVGNQPQHF. The CDR3 bases are TGTGCCAGCAGTGAGGTCGGGAATCAGCCCCAGCATTTT.

This clone has only a few counts. This chain uses TRBV24-1 with TRBJ2-1, with 8 bases that match TRBD1. V shed 4 bases and J 5 bases; nucleotides not matched to a gene: 6. This CDR3 is built from 15 residues. Germline V gene lookup returns CDR1 KGHDR and CDR2 SFDVKD. CDR3 in amino acids: CATSENRGLNNEQFF. In DNA, the CDR3 is TGTGCCACCAGTGAAAACAGGGGGTTAAACAATGAGCAGTTCTTC.